This T cell receptor beta chain was documented in a study of blood T cell repertoires in COVID-19. Looking at the study overall: Samples representing acute and convalescent COVID-19 were sourced from the United States, Italy and Spain. The analysed material was cDNA or gDNA that came from T cells, B-cell-depleted T cells, or PBMCs.

Germline-derived CDR1 and CDR2 are SGHAT and FQNNGV. This CDR3 is 14 amino acids long. Concerning this clone itself: The germline gene is not matched at one end of the junction; a read error may be the cause.

Per the authors' pipeline: Estimation of nucleated cell counts was performed using reference gene primer amplification. Libraries were prepared by immunoSEQ multiplex PCR; TCRdb keeps only in-frame clonotypes and omits some of them. V and J calls and clone size follow that table, whereas D and trimming were derived from the DNA. The sample includes about 190,000 clones, approximately 91% seen only once; the top ten take approximately 1.1%. This receptor was identified in a man aged 25-45 years with acute or convalescent COVID-19. Sequenced input: peripheral blood. The chain links TRBV11-2 to TRBJ1-2, with 9 bases matching TRBD1. CDR3 bases: TGTGCCAGCAGCTCCTCGACAGGGGGTACCTCCAACCGCTTC. Translating it yields CASSSSTGGTSNRF.